This T cell receptor beta chain was recorded in a study of OX40 agonist ivuxolimab in advanced cancers. Study in general: Dosing consisted of intravenous ivuxolimab at 0.01 to 10 mg/kg every 2 weeks. Participants, 80% to 90% male, averaged roughly 59 years of age, ranging from about 23 to 90. Two cutaneous melanoma patients and one hepatocellular carcinoma patient, three in all, had partial responses.

Method: immunoSEQ multiplex PCR; TCRdb's copy keeps in-frame clones and lacks some. This sample yields 15,000 to 25,000 clones, of which nearly 85% are seen a single time; over 45% belongs to the top ten. V lost 5 bases to trimming and J lost 6 bases; unmatched junction nucleotides: 7. The CDR3 is 13 residues long. Germline-derived CDR1 and CDR2 are MNHEY and SVGAGI. This receptor was identified in an adult with an advanced solid tumor such as melanoma, head and neck, liver or kidney cancer. The sample in question was CD4+ or CD8+ T cells sorted from blood, obtained in a trial of the OX40 agonist ivuxolimab. The rearrangement links TRBV6-5 to TRBJ2-7, with 7 bases matching TRBD1. This CDR3 reads CASSNPTGSEQYF. DNA of the CDR3: TGTGCCAGCAGTAACCCGACAGGGAGCGAGCAGTACTTC.